Following are 30 T cell receptor beta chains from one sample sequenced in a study of beta chain features in type 1 diabetes. The investigators reverse transcribed all of the isolated RNA, so they sequenced expressed TCRB transcripts. Profiling relied on immunoSEQ multiplex PCR, and the TCRdb table lists in-frame clones only, not all of them. Of about 470,000 clones listed, 30% were seen once; the top ten hold around 0.065%. The sequenced sample was naive CD4+ T cells from blood. The receptors were gathered from a man aged 18 to 30 in good health.

The rearrangement joins TRBV5-4 to TRBJ2-3; a weak D match, TRBD2 (5 bases). Germline assignment: CDR1 SGHNT and CDR2 YYREEE (reference sequence). The CDR3 contains 14 residues. Trimming cost V 6 bases and J 5 bases, with 16 bases left between them. Here the CDR3 reads CASMRSGFRDTQYF. CDR3 DNA sequence: TGTGCCAGCATGCGGTCGGGATTCAGAGATACGCAGTATTTT.

The rearrangement links TRBV30 to TRBJ1-1; D remains ambiguous. Germline CDR1 reads GTSNPN; CDR2 reads SVGIG (reference sequence). The CDR3 contains 12 residues. Deletions cut 3 bases from V and 1 base from J, with 6 bases between. The CDR3, as DNA: TGTGCCTGGAGACGGCGGAACACTGAAGCTTTCTTT. It translates to CAWRRRNTEAFF.

This clone appeared a few times. The genes are TRBV9 and TRBJ2-7; perhaps D is TRBD1 or TRBD2 (5 bases each). Germline V gene sequence: CDR1 SGDLS, CDR2 YYNGEE. The CDR3 consists of 15 residues. Trimming removed 4 bases from V and 4 bases from J, with 18 bases in between. The CDR3 spells CASSFRDGRAYEQYF. As DNA, the CDR3 is TGTGCCAGCAGCTTCCGGGACGGTAGAGCTTACGAGCAGTACTTC.

This clone came up a few times. The chain links TRBV5-1 to TRBJ2-7; 9 nucleotides align to TRBD1. Per germline, CDR1 SGHRS and CDR2 YFSETQ. Losses at the gene ends were 3 bases for V and 2 bases for J; bases not matched to a gene: 6. The CDR3 has 15 amino acids. CDR3 protein: CASSWRTGAPYEQYF. Here the CDR3 DNA reads TGCGCCAGCAGCTGGAGGACAGGGGCTCCCTACGAGCAGTACTTC.

This clone has just a few counts. The chain joins TRBV29-1 to TRBJ2-7; unclear D gene. V lost 5 bases and J 5 bases, leaving 13 bases between the germline ends. This CDR3 is built from 12 residues. Germline V CDR1 and CDR2: SQVTM, ANQGSEA. The CDR3 is CSVRATTHEQYF. In nucleotides, the CDR3 is TGCAGCGTTCGGGCCACCACCCACGAGCAGTACTTC.

V is TRBV9 and J is TRBJ1-3; the D gene is possibly TRBD1 (5 bases). Germline V lookup: CDR1 SGDLS, CDR2 YYNGEE. V was shortened by 0 bases and J by 4 bases, with 17 bases between the two germline ends. The CDR3 runs 17 residues. DNA of the CDR3: TGTGCCAGCAGCGTAGACCCCTCGGGGCGAAGAGGAAACACCATATATTTT. Protein: CASSVDPSGRRGNTIYF.

This sequence joins TRBV7-9 and TRBJ1-2; possible D gene TRBD1, 6 bases. Germline loops: CDR1 SEHNR, CDR2 FQNEAQ (reference sequence). The CDR3 covers 14 residues. V lost 5 bases and J 4 bases, leaving 14 bases between the germline ends. CDR3 DNA: TGTGCCAGCAGCCCTCTGACAGGTCCCTATGGCTACACCTTC. Translating gives CASSPLTGPYGYTF.

The rearrangement uses TRBV6-5 and TRBJ2-3; D gene ambiguous. The germline gives CDR1 MNHEY, CDR2 SVGAGI. The CDR3 consists of 13 residues. V shed 5 bases and J shed 2 bases, with 8 bases lying between them. The CDR3 DNA reads as TGTGCCAGCAGTGGGGTAGACACAGATACGCAGTATTTT. This encodes CASSGVDTDTQYF.

This chain connects TRBV27 to TRBJ2-5; TRBD2 is a possible D gene (6 bases). Germline assignment: CDR1 MNHEY and CDR2 SMNVEV (reference sequence). The CDR3 covers 14 residues. V lost 10 bases and J 4 bases, leaving 19 bases between the germline ends. CDR3 region: CATRTTAGLETQYF. In nucleotides, the CDR3 is TGTGCCACCCGAACAACGGCGGGATTAGAGACCCAGTACTTC.

The count of this clone is one. The CDR3 coding sequence is TGTGCCAGTAGTATAGCCCGACTAGCGGCCTACAATGAGCAGTTCTTC. It encodes CASSIARLAAYNEQFF. V usage is TRBV19 and J usage is TRBJ2-1; 9 bases agree with TRBD2. J lost 2 bases, V lost 1 base, and 3 bases had no gene match. The CDR3 spans 16 residues. The germline gives CDR1 LNHDA, CDR2 SQIVND (reference sequence).

As concerns this clone: This CDR3 is also generated by other DNA sequences in the sample. CDR3 region: CATSRASAGEQFF. The CDR3 DNA follows: TGTGCCACCAGCAGAGCTAGTGCGGGTGAGCAGTTCTTC. The chain carries TRBV15 and TRBJ2-1; possible D gene TRBD2, 5 bases. This CDR3 spans 13 amino acids. The V and J ends lost 1 base and 9 bases respectively, with 10 bases between them. From germline, CDR1 is LNHNV and CDR2 YYDKDF (reference sequence).

This clone occurred a few times. The chain carries TRBV30 and TRBJ2-7, with D tentatively TRBD1 (5 bases). Trimming stripped 1 base from V and 3 bases from J, with 13 bases between. The CDR3 length is 14 residues. CDR1 and CDR2 (germline): GTSNPN, SVGIG (reference sequence). CDR3 residues: CAWSARAKVYEQYF. DNA for the CDR3: TGTGCCTGGAGTGCCAGGGCGAAGGTCTACGAGCAGTACTTC.

The chain joins TRBV4-2 to TRBJ2-3; 10 positions agree with TRBD1. Germline V gene sequence: CDR1 LGHNA, CDR2 YNFKEQ. V dropped 4 bases and J dropped 2; count of bases not matched to a gene: 6. There are 16 residues in the CDR3. The CDR3 DNA is TGTGCCAGCAGCCCTCCCGGGACAGGGGACACAGATACGCAGTATTTT. Translation: CASSPPGTGDTDTQYF.

This chain uses TRBV20-1 with TRBJ2-3; the D is unclear. The CDR3 runs 11 residues. V dropped 6 bases and J dropped 7 bases, with 11 bases sitting between them. Per germline, CDR1 DFQATT and CDR2 SNEGSKA (reference sequence). In DNA form, the CDR3 reads TGCAGTGCAATTACTGGTTATACGCAGTATTTT. It is translated as CSAITGYTQYF.

CDR3 DNA: TGTGCCAGCAGCTTAGATTGGGGGATGCAGACCCAGTACTTC. Translated: CASSLDWGMQTQYF. The rearrangement uses TRBV7-2 and TRBJ2-5; TRBD1 or TRBD2 may be the D gene (5 bases each). Deletions cut 1 base from V and 6 bases from J, with 12 bases between. Germline V gene lookup returns CDR1 SGHTA and CDR2 FQGNSA. The CDR3 totals 14 residues.

V usage is TRBV28 and J usage is TRBJ2-5; D ambiguous. Germline-derived CDR1 and CDR2 are MDHEN and SYDVKM. Trimming removed 3 bases at V and 4 bases at J, with 15 bases between. The CDR3 sequence is 15 residues long. CDR3 bases: TGTGCCAGCAGTTTTGGTCAGGCCTTTTCAGAGACCCAGTACTTC. As protein: CASSFGQAFSETQYF.

This clone was seen more than once but under ten times. The rearrangement joins TRBV5-1 to TRBJ2-1; no reliable D call. Trimming took 4 bases from V and 3 from J, leaving 14 bases between them. The CDR3 has 15 amino acids. CDR1 is SGHRS, CDR2 YFSETQ, per germline. The CDR3 is CASSRPEGGYNEQFF. CDR3 DNA sequence: TGCGCCAGCAGCCGACCAGAAGGTGGCTACAATGAGCAGTTCTTC.

This chain joins TRBV7-2 and TRBJ2-7; 9 positions agree with TRBD2. V shed 4 bases, J shed 4 bases, and the junction held 8 bases outside the gene matches. Germline V gives CDR1 SGHTA, CDR2 FQGNSA. This CDR3 contains 15 residues. In DNA, the CDR3 is TGTGCCAGCAGCTCATCCAGCGGGAGGATTTACGAGCAGTACTTC. Protein product: CASSSSSGRIYEQYF. Combining the CDR3 with reference TRBV7-2 and TRBJ2-7 gives the whole variable domain GAGVSQSPSNKVTEKGKDVELRCDPISGHTALYWYRQSLGQGLEFLIYFQGNSAPDKSGLPSDRFSAERTGGSVSTLTIQRTQQEDSAVYLCASSSSSGRIYEQYFGPGTRLTVT.

As concerns this clone: Other DNA sequences in this sample translate to the same CDR3. The rearrangement joins TRBV5-4 to TRBJ2-3, with 12 bases aligning to TRBD2. The CDR3 loop spans 16 amino acids. V lost 3 bases and J lost 0; bases outside the gene matches: 2. The germline V gene has CDR1 SGHNT and CDR2 YYREEE (reference sequence). The CDR3 coding sequence is TGTGCCAGCAGCTCCGGGACTAGCGGGAGCACAGATACGCAGTATTTT. Its translation is CASSSGTSGSTDTQYF.

This clone was observed a few times. The rearrangement links TRBV29-1 to TRBJ2-1; D is perhaps TRBD1 (6 bases). The CDR3 totals 13 residues. CDR1 is SQVTM, CDR2 ANQGSEA, per germline. V was clipped by 7 bases and J by 7 bases, with 17 bases between them. The CDR3 spells CSGEARGWNEQFF. The DNA of the CDR3 is TGCAGCGGTGAGGCTAGGGGGTGGAATGAGCAGTTCTTC.

This rearrangement joins TRBV30 to TRBJ2-7, with TRBD2 identical over 10 bases. The length of the CDR3 is 15 residues. V shed 2 bases, J shed 7 bases, and the junction held 11 bases outside the gene matches. Germline CDR1 and CDR2: GTSNPN and SVGIG (reference sequence). The CDR3 protein is CAWSPRQREGREQYF. CDR3 DNA sequence: TGTGCCTGGAGTCCCCGCCAGCGGGAGGGTAGAGAGCAGTACTTC.

The rearrangement joins TRBV10-3 to TRBJ2-5; D tentatively fits TRBD1 or TRBD2 (6 bases each). This CDR3 has 14 amino acids. Germline V lookup: CDR1 ENHRY, CDR2 SYGVKD. The V end was cut by 6 bases, the J end by 1 base, with 12 bases between. CDR3 sequence: CAIRGGAGQETQYF. As DNA, the CDR3 is TGTGCCATCAGAGGGGGAGCGGGCCAAGAGACCCAGTACTTC.

The chain uses TRBV30 and TRBJ1-1, with no clear D. V lost 5 bases and J lost 0, with 10 bases in between. The CDR3 totals 13 residues. Germline V CDR1 and CDR2: GTSNPN, SVGIG (reference sequence). The CDR3: CAWAEGLNTEAFF. CDR3 coding DNA: TGTGCCTGGGCGGAGGGCCTGAACACTGAAGCTTTCTTT.

The genes are TRBV5-1 and TRBJ2-7, with no clear D. Trimming cost V 1 base and J 4 bases, with 6 bases left between them. CDR1 and CDR2 from the germline V gene are SGHRS and YFSETQ. There are 12 residues in the CDR3. CDR3 in amino acids: CASSLTEYEQYF. The CDR3 DNA reads as TGCGCCAGCAGCTTGACGGAGTACGAGCAGTACTTC.

In the case of this clone: This CDR3 is also generated by other DNA sequences in the sample. The chain uses TRBV5-1 and TRBJ2-6; D perhaps matches TRBD1 (5 bases). The germline gives CDR1 SGHRS, CDR2 YFSETQ. The V end lost 3 bases, the J end lost 4 bases, and 8 bases lay between the germline ends. There are 14 residues in the CDR3. CDR3 DNA sequence: TGCGCCAGCAGCTCAGGGTCCGGGGCCAACGTCCTGACTTTC. The encoded protein is CASSSGSGANVLTF.

This clone was counted between two and nine times. The chain recombines TRBV4-3 with TRBJ1-3; D is uncertain. V was shortened by 0 bases and J by 4 bases, with 7 bases between the two germline ends. Germline V gene data show CDR1 as LGHNA and CDR2 as YSLEER. The CDR3 is 14 residues long. The CDR3 region has the DNA TGCGCCAGCAGCCAAGAGGCAAGCGGAAACACCATATATTTT. Translated, it gives CASSQEASGNTIYF.

This chain uses TRBV27 with TRBJ1-2, with D possibly matching TRBD1 (5 bases). CDR3 length: 13 residues. V dropped 2 bases and J dropped 8 bases, with 12 bases sitting between them. Germline CDR1 is MNHEY and CDR2 is SMNVEV (reference sequence). CDR3: CASSLRGPQGYTF. The CDR3 nucleotides read TGTGCCAGCAGTTTACGGGGCCCTCAAGGCTACACCTTC.

Regarding this clone: This same CDR3 is encoded by further DNA sequences in the sample. The V call is TRBV9, the J call TRBJ2-7; D is perhaps TRBD2 (5 bases). There are 15 residues in the CDR3. V dropped 0 bases and J dropped 1 base, with 11 bases sitting between them. Germline V gives CDR1 SGDLS, CDR2 YYNGEE. CDR3 sequence (DNA): TGTGCCAGCAGCGTAGGGAGTCTAGCATCCTACGAGCAGTACTTC. Its translation: CASSVGSLASYEQYF. The full variable domain, with the rest looked up from reference TRBV9 and TRBJ2-7, is DSGVTQTPKHLITATGQRVTLRCSPRSGDLSVYWYQQSLDQGLQFLIQYYNGEERAKGNILERFSAQQFPDLHSELNLSSLELGDSALYFCASSVGSLASYEQYFGPGTRLTVT.

The chain uses TRBV7-9 and TRBJ1-1, with no clear D. This CDR3 region has 13 residues. From germline, CDR1 is SEHNR and CDR2 FQNEAQ (reference sequence). V lost 7 bases and J 4 bases, leaving 13 bases between the germline ends. The CDR3 coding sequence is TGTGCCAGCACCCTTGTCGAGAGCACTGAAGCTTTCTTT. Its protein is CASTLVESTEAFF. Looking up the rest from reference TRBV7-9 and TRBJ1-1 gives the full variable domain: DTGVSQNPRHKITKRGQNVTFRCDPISEHNRLYWYRQTLGQGPEFLTYFQNEAQLEKSRLLSDRFSAERPKGSFSTLEIQRTEQGDSAMYLCASTLVESTEAFFGQGTRLTVV.

This clone was seen only once. The chain recombines TRBV11-3 with TRBJ2-1; D is uncertain. CDR1 SGHNT and CDR2 YENEEA come from the germline V gene. V lost 2 bases, J lost 2 bases, and 7 bases lay in between. The CDR3 consists of 14 residues. CDR3 sequence: CASSLRGAYNEQFF. For the CDR3, the DNA is TGTGCCAGCAGCTTACGTGGGGCCTACAATGAGCAGTTCTTC.